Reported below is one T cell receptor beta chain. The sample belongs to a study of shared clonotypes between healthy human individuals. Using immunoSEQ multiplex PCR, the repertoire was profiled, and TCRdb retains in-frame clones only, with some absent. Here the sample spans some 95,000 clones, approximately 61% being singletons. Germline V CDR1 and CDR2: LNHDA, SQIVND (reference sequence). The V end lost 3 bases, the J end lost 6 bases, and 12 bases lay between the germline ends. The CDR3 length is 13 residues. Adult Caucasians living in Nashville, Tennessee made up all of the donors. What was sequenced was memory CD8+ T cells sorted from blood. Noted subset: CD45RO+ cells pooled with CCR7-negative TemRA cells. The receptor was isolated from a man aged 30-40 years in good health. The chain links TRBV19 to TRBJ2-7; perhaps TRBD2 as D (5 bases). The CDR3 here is CASSIRSGSEQYF. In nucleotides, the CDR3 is TGTGCCAGTAGTATTCGGTCGGGAAGCGAGCAGTACTTC.